The T cell receptor (beta chain) described here comes from a study of blood T cell repertoires in COVID-19. Across the study: COVID-19 samples from acute and convalescent phases originated in the United States, Italy and Spain. Sample material is recorded as cDNA or gDNA derived from T cells, B-cell-depleted T cells, or PBMCs.

In the study's own analysis: Amplification of reference gene primers provided the estimated nucleated cell counts. Sequencing used immunoSEQ multiplex PCR; TCRdb keeps in-frame clones, though not all of them. Clone size and the V and J calls come from that table; the DNA yielded D and trimming. This table has 85,000 to 100,000 clones, about four fifths appearing once. The V and J ends lost 2 bases and 7 bases, in that order; junction bases with no gene match: 5. In germline, CDR1 is SGHDT, CDR2 YYEEEE. The CDR3 consists of 14 residues. V usage is TRBV5-6 and J usage is TRBJ1-5; TRBD1 matches 8 bases. Sequencing used peripheral blood. The receptor was isolated from a man older than 75 with COVID-19, enrolled during active disease. The CDR3 sequence: CASSFRGLGQPQHF. The CDR3 DNA follows: TGTGCCAGCAGCTTCAGGGGGCTTGGGCAGCCCCAGCATTTT.